What follows are 2 T cell receptor beta chains derived from one specimen sequenced in a study of beta chain features in type 1 diabetes. TCRB transcripts that were expressed got sequenced, as all of the isolated RNA had been reverse transcribed. This table comes from immunoSEQ multiplex PCR, and its TCRdb copy is limited to in-frame clones, with some not included. The sample lists some 500,000 clones; about an eighth were seen once. Sequenced: naive CD4+ T cells from blood. The receptor source for this set is a woman aged 18-29 years in good health.

This clone was seen only a few times. CDR3 nucleotides: TGTGCCAGCAGCAAAGGACCGGGGGGGCGGCCCCACGAGCAGTACGTC. Translation: CASSKGPGGRPHEQYV. This rearrangement joins TRBV21-1 to TRBJ2-7; the table gives TRBD2 as D, unverified against the DNA. TRBV21-1 constitutes a pseudogene. This CDR3 region has 16 residues.

This rearrangement joins TRBV9 to TRBJ2-6; tentative D call: TRBD1 (5 bases). Germline lookup yields CDR1 SGDLS and CDR2 YYNGEE. Trimming removed 4 bases from V and 0 bases from J, with 8 bases in between. This CDR3 contains 15 residues. As DNA, the CDR3 is TGTGCCAGCAGCCCACAGGTCTCTGGGGCCAACGTCCTGACTTTC. It is translated as CASSPQVSGANVLTF.